These T cell receptor beta chains were read from a single sample in a study of radiotherapy plus CTLA-4 blockade in lung cancer. The assay was immunoSEQ multiplex PCR, and TCRdb's table has in-frame clones only and misses some. The repertoire holds over 75,000 clones, with roughly 80% as singletons. The input for sequencing was peripheral blood, taken from a patient treated with radiotherapy plus ipilimumab. These receptor sequences come from a human donor with non-small cell lung cancer who had stable disease on radiotherapy plus ipilimumab. CDR3s include the opening cysteine and the closing phenylalanine or tryptophan. A D gene is named only where the DNA matches it firmly. Expanded clones are given a class, and other clones once, few, many or no size at all.

TRBV2	few	TRBJ2-7	.	CASTLDSVGEQYF	TGTGCCAGCACTCTGGACAGTGTAGGAGAGCAGTACTTC
TRBV2	.	TRBJ2-1	.	CASRPESSYNEQFF	TGTGCCAGCAGGCCGGAGAGCTCCTACAATGAGCAGTTCTTC
TRBV27	.	TRBJ1-1	.	CASSLSGRNTEAFF	TGTGCCAGCAGTTTATCAGGCAGGAACACTGAAGCTTTCTTT
TRBV19	.	TRBJ1-2	.	CASTWAGGPVGYTF	TGTGCCAGTACCTGGGCCGGGGGTCCTGTGGGCTACACCTTC
TRBV11-2	.	TRBJ2-7	TRBD1	CASSLGRDRGHYYEQYF	TGTGCCAGCAGCTTAGGAAGGGACAGGGGGCATTACTACGAGCAGTACTTC
TRBV5-1	.	TRBJ2-5	.	CASSSRVGGGETQYF	TGCGCCAGCAGCTCCCGGGTCGGGGGAGGAGAGACCCAGTACTTC
TRBV30	once	TRBJ2-7	.	CAWKLGGGPYEQYF	TGTGCCTGGAAGTTAGGAGGGGGGCCCTACGAGCAGTACTTC
TRBV6-1	.	TRBJ2-3	TRBD2	CASSLGTTDTQYF	TGTGCCAGCAGTCTGGGGACTACTGATACGCAGTATTTT
TRBV28	once	TRBJ1-2	.	CASSSITPGAGGTYGYTF	TGTGCCAGCAGTTCCATAACCCCCGGGGCAGGAGGTACCTATGGCTACACCTTC
TRBV27	few	TRBJ1-3	TRBD1	CASSSRGRGGNTIYF	TGTGCCAGCAGTTCCAGGGGGCGGGGGGGAAACACCATATATTTT
TRBV5-6	.	TRBJ2-7	.	CASSLSGGYEQYF	TGTGCCAGCAGCTTGAGTGGGGGCTACGAGCAGTACTTC
TRBV27	.	TRBJ2-3	TRBD1	CASSLKRTGTSTDTQYF	TGTGCCAGCAGTTTAAAAAGGACAGGGACCAGCACAGATACGCAGTATTTT
TRBV30	.	TRBJ1-1	.	CAWKDWGARTEAFF	TGTGCCTGGAAGGATTGGGGGGCAAGAACTGAAGCTTTCTTT
TRBV7-8	.	TRBJ1-3	.	CASSLVGGAGNTIYF	TGTGCCAGCAGCTTAGTGGGGGGCGCTGGAAACACCATATATTTT
TRBV11-2	.	TRBJ2-5	.	CASSLGSVRETQYF	TGTGCCAGCAGCTTAGGCTCTGTGAGAGAGACCCAGTACTTC
TRBV7-9	few	TRBJ2-7	.	CASSLLAGPGYEQYF	TGTGCCAGCAGCTTACTGGCAGGACCCGGGTACGAGCAGTACTTC
TRBV28	.	TRBJ1-5	.	CASSGIRGWEPQHF	TGTGCCAGCAGTGGAATCAGGGGTTGGGAGCCCCAGCATTTT
TRBV20-1	.	TRBJ2-7	.	CSARAGTQQYF	TGCAGTGCTAGAGCCGGGACTCAGCAGTACTTC
TRBV6-1	once	TRBJ2-1	TRBD2	CASSDSLRGGPMEQFF	TGTGCCAGCAGTGATTCCCTGCGGGGGGGACCAATGGAGCAGTTCTTC
TRBV6-5	.	TRBJ1-2	TRBD1	CASTQGYGYTF	TGTGCCAGCACACAGGGGTATGGCTACACCTTC
TRBV5-4	.	TRBJ2-7	TRBD2	CASSLGTSGGSEQYF	TGTGCCAGCAGCTTGGGGACTAGCGGGGGGTCCGAGCAGTACTTC
TRBV2	.	TRBJ1-1	.	CASNLEGWSEAFF	TGTGCCAGCAATCTTGAGGGCTGGAGTGAAGCTTTCTTT
TRBV28	.	TRBJ2-2	TRBD2	CASSFGGRAPGELFF	TGTGCCAGCAGTTTCGGCGGGAGGGCCCCCGGGGAGCTGTTTTTT
TRBV4-1	.	TRBJ1-4	.	CASSPKPGGGSEKLFF	TGCGCCAGCAGCCCTAAACCGGGGGGGGGAAGTGAAAAACTGTTTTTT
TRBV28	.	TRBJ2-2	TRBD2	CASSLGGGNTGELFF	TGTGCCAGCAGTTTAGGCGGGGGGAACACCGGGGAGCTGTTTTTT
TRBV5-1	.	TRBJ2-1	.	CASSREGTTSSEQFF	TGCGCCAGCAGCCGAGAAGGGACCACCAGCAGTGAGCAGTTCTTC
TRBV29-1	.	TRBJ1-2	.	CSVDGYTF	TGCAGCGTTGATGGCTACACCTTC
TRBV19	.	TRBJ2-5	.	CASSITGPQETQYF	TGTGCCAGTAGTATTACAGGGCCGCAAGAGACCCAGTACTTC
TRBV28	once	TRBJ1-1	.	CASSFPGGQGTEAFF	TGTGCCAGCAGTTTCCCCGGGGGGCAGGGCACTGAAGCTTTCTTT
TRBV6-4	.	TRBJ1-1	.	CASSLGADASTEAFF	TGTGCCAGCAGTCTTGGGGCAGACGCTTCCACTGAAGCTTTCTTT
TRBV18	.	TRBJ2-3	.	CASSPMTVDTQYF	TGTGCCAGCTCACCTATGACAGTGGACACGCAGTATTTT
TRBV27	.	TRBJ2-7	.	CASSLSVRGENEQYF	TGTGCCAGCAGTTTATCGGTCAGGGGGGAAAACGAGCAGTACTTC
TRBV5-4	.	TRBJ2-1	TRBD2	CASHAGGDFGLRPFF	TGTGCCAGCCATGCCGGGGGGGACTTTGGGCTGCGGCCGTTCTTC
TRBV18	.	TRBJ2-1	TRBD2	CASSPGLAGQVDNEQFF	TGTGCCAGCTCACCGGGCCTAGCGGGGCAGGTCGACAATGAGCAGTTCTTC
TRBV21-1	.	TRBJ2-4	.	CASIRKRRDIQYF	TGTGCCAGCATCCGTAAGCGCAGGGACATTCAGTACTTC
TRBV6-5	.	TRBJ1-1	.	CASSYSDLNTEAFF	TGTGCCAGCAGTTACTCGGACCTTAACACTGAAGCTTTCTTT
TRBV14	few	TRBJ1-3	.	CASSQEKGFSGNTIYF	TGTGCCAGCAGCCAAGAAAAGGGGTTCTCTGGAAACACCATATATTTT
TRBV5-1	.	TRBJ1-1	.	CASSLTGPTTEAFF	TGCGCCAGCAGCTTGACAGGCCCTACCACTGAAGCTTTCTTT